Shown below are 30 T cell receptor beta chains from a single sample sequenced in a study of T cells in Graves' hyperthyroidism and ophthalmopathy. Amplification targeted TCR beta CDR3 regions from RNA transcripts. Using the HTBI primer set, a first-round RT-PCR was run on the TCR CDR3. TCRdb passed the multiplex PCR reads through MiXCR, listing each CDR3 protein once. Of roughly 290,000 distinct CDR3 sequences listed, approximately 15% are singletons. The sample consisted of blood. These receptors were obtained from a woman aged 40 to 49 with Graves' hyperthyroidism.

This clonotype showed up just a few times. The chain carries TRBV12-3 or TRBV12-4 and TRBJ2-2; TRBD1 aligns across 10 bases. J gave up 3 bases and V 8 bases, and 6 bases lay outside the gene matches. The CDR3 loop spans 15 amino acids. The CDR3 spells CASDGDRGYTGELFF. CDR3 DNA: TGTGCCAGCGACGGGGACAGGGGTTACACCGGGGAGCTGTTTTTT.

This clonotype was recorded at least ten times. The CDR3 bases are TGTGCCAGTCGACTAGCGGGAGGGCCAGATACGCAGTATTTT. Translation gives CASRLAGGPDTQYF. The chain recombines TRBV12-3 or TRBV12-4 with TRBJ2-3; 14 bases align to TRBD2. The CDR3 is 14 amino acids. Unmatched junction bases numbered 3, after V lost 9 bases and J lost 4 bases.

This clonotype came up many times. V usage is TRBV7-9 and J usage is TRBJ2-5, with D perhaps assigned TRBD1 or TRBD2 (6 bases each). Trimming shortened V by 5 bases and J by 1 base, and 17 bases separated the two germline ends. The germline V gene has CDR1 SEHNR and CDR2 FQNEAQ (reference sequence). The CDR3 is 16 amino acids. CDR3 sequence reads: CASSVRRGPVQETQYF. The CDR3 coding sequence is TGTGCCAGCAGCGTAAGACGGGGGCCCGTCCAAGAGACCCAGTACTTC.

This clonotype was picked up a small number of times. The chain couples TRBV19 to TRBJ1-4; 8 positions agree with TRBD1. This CDR3 has 16 residues. J was trimmed by 3 bases and V by 6 bases; bases with no gene match: 9. From germline, CDR1 is LNHDA and CDR2 SQIVND (reference sequence). The CDR3 spells CASSLSGQASNEKLFF. The CDR3, as DNA: TGTGCCAGTAGCCTTTCGGGACAGGCCTCTAATGAAAAACTGTTTTTT.

This clonotype was recorded a few times. This chain links TRBV10-3 with TRBJ2-1, with D hard to call. There are 11 residues in the CDR3. The germline V and J ends were trimmed by 6 bases and 4 bases, with 4 bases remaining between them. Germline lookup yields CDR1 ENHRY and CDR2 SYGVKD. In nucleotides, the CDR3 is TGTGCCATCAGGGTATACAATGAGCAGTTCTTC. The encoded protein is CAIRVYNEQFF.

This clonotype was seen at least ten times. The chain combines TRBV20-1 with TRBJ2-1; possibly TRBD1 or TRBD2 for D (6 bases each). V shed 6 bases and J shed 2 bases, with 14 bases lying between them. The CDR3 covers 14 residues. Germline V gene lookup returns CDR1 DFQATT and CDR2 SNEGSKA (reference sequence). The CDR3: CSARGPTTYNEQFF. The CDR3 nucleotides are TGCAGTGCCCGGGGGCCTACAACCTACAATGAGCAGTTCTTC.

This clonotype has at least ten counts. The chain carries TRBV6-1 and TRBJ1-5, with D hard to call. Per germline, CDR1 MNHNS and CDR2 SASEGT. The CDR3 has 14 amino acids. With 6 bases removed from V and 7 bases from J, the gap between germline ends came to 16 bases. CDR3 DNA: TGTGCCAGCAGGGAATCCTCCTTTTTACAGCCCCAGCATTTT. Its translation is CASRESSFLQPQHF.

The table lists this clonotype with many counts. As DNA, the CDR3 is TGTGCCAGCAGTTTAGCCATACCAGGGTTTGGCTACACCTTC. This gives the protein CASSLAIPGFGYTF. The V and J genes are TRBV12-3 or TRBV12-4 and TRBJ1-2, with D possibly TRBD1 on 5 matching bases. Trimming took off 0 bases at V and 7 bases at J, with 12 bases between the two ends. CDR3 length equals 14 residues.

This clonotype has more than one count but fewer than ten. The V gene is TRBV18, the J gene TRBJ2-3; D is ambiguous. Germline values: CDR1 KGHSH, CDR2 LQKENI. V was trimmed by 0 bases and J by 5 bases, leaving 6 bases between them. The CDR3 covers 13 residues. The CDR3 DNA sequence: TGTGCCAGCTCACCACCGGGGAAAGATACGCAGTATTTT. This codes for CASSPPGKDTQYF.

The rearrangement links TRBV28 to TRBJ1-5; D perhaps matches TRBD1 (5 bases). The CDR3 totals 15 residues. V was trimmed by 3 bases and J by 2 bases, leaving 11 bases between them. Germline V gene sequence: CDR1 MDHEN, CDR2 SYDVKM. In DNA form, the CDR3 reads TGTGCCAGCAGTTTTGGGGGGGGGGGCAATCAGCCCCAGCATTTT. Encoded protein: CASSFGGGGNQPQHF.

V is TRBV29-1 and J is TRBJ2-7, with 7 bases identical to TRBD1. The germline V gene encodes CDR1 SQVTM and CDR2 ANQGSEA. After removal of 7 bases from V and 3 bases from J, the junction contained 9 bases not matched to a gene. This CDR3 region has 13 residues. The chain's CDR3 is CSALTRQGYEQYF. In DNA, the CDR3 is TGCAGCGCTCTTACTCGACAGGGCTACGAGCAGTACTTC.

This clonotype showed up just a few times. The chain uses TRBV18 and TRBJ2-5; 9 bases match TRBD2. The CDR3 contains 16 residues. Germline assignment: CDR1 KGHSH and CDR2 LQKENI. Losses at the gene ends were 2 bases for V and 5 bases for J; bases not matched to a gene: 9. CDR3: CASSPDVLAGRETQYF. The CDR3 DNA is TGTGCCAGCTCACCAGATGTTCTAGCGGGAAGGGAGACCCAGTACTTC.

This clonotype was detected ten times or more. This sequence joins TRBV3-1 and TRBJ2-3, with TRBD2 matching over 10 bases. Germline lookup yields CDR1 LGHDT and CDR2 YNNKEL (reference sequence). The CDR3 sequence is 16 residues long. J gave up 1 base and V 3 bases, and 4 bases lay outside the gene matches. CDR3 protein: CASSQGTSARTDTQYF. Here the CDR3 DNA reads TGTGCCAGCAGCCAGGGGACTAGCGCCCGCACAGATACGCAGTATTTT.

Comments on this clonotype: A much more abundant neighbour one base away suggests this may be a read error. The chain joins TRBV11-2 to TRBJ1-2; 11 bases line up with TRBD1. The V gene's germline CDR1 is SGHAT and CDR2 FQNNGV. V lost 3 bases, J lost 3 bases, and 6 bases stayed unmatched. The CDR3 runs to 16 residues. DNA for the CDR3: TGTGCCAGCAGCTTCGGGACAGGGGGTCTCTACTATGGCTACACCTTC. This codes for CASSFGTGGLYYGYTF.

This clonotype was seen ten or more times. The chain carries TRBV20-1 and TRBJ2-7; D possibly corresponds to TRBD2 (5 bases). Germline V gene lookup returns CDR1 DFQATT and CDR2 SNEGSKA (reference sequence). The V and J ends lost 0 bases and 7 bases respectively, with 16 bases between them. The CDR3 is made up of 14 amino acids. CDR3 bases: TGCAGTGCTAGAGACCACCGGGATTATGGGGAGCAGTACTTC. Translating it yields CSARDHRDYGEQYF.

This clonotype was recorded many times. CDR3 nucleotide sequence: TGCAGTGCTAGAGATCCCCTTGGTAAGGGTAATCAGCCCCAGCATTTT. Amino acid sequence: CSARDPLGKGNQPQHF. This chain uses TRBV20-1 with TRBJ1-5, with D unresolved. This CDR3 is 16 amino acids long. The ends were cut back, 0 bases at V and 4 bases at J, with 16 bases in the middle. CDR1 and CDR2 (germline): DFQATT, SNEGSKA (reference sequence).

There are many counts of this clonotype. This chain links TRBV28 with TRBJ1-1; 9 nucleotides agree with TRBD1. Germline V gene lookup returns CDR1 MDHEN and CDR2 SYDVKM. The CDR3 sequence is 14 residues long. The V and J ends lost 7 bases and 4 bases, in that order; junction bases with no gene match: 7. The CDR3 protein is CASTFRDRVTEAFF. DNA for the CDR3: TGTGCCAGCACCTTCCGGGACAGGGTCACTGAAGCTTTCTTT.

This clonotype was picked up many times. J is TRBJ2-7 and V is TRBV7-2; perhaps TRBD1 as D (7 bases). This CDR3 spans 14 amino acids. V lost 5 bases and J 3 bases, leaving 14 bases between the germline ends. Germline CDR1 is SGHTA and CDR2 is FQGNSA. CDR3 loop: CASSPGGTVYEQYF. CDR3 in DNA: TGTGCCAGCAGCCCAGGGGGGACAGTCTACGAGCAGTACTTC. The entire variable domain, with the rest obtained from reference TRBV7-2 and TRBJ2-7, is as follows: GAGVSQSPSNKVTEKGKDVELRCDPISGHTALYWYRQSLGQGLEFLIYFQGNSAPDKSGLPSDRFSAERTGGSVSTLTIQRTQQEDSAVYLCASSPGGTVYEQYFGPGTRLTVT.

This clonotype was recorded once. The genes are TRBV19 and TRBJ1-2, with 11 bases that match TRBD1. CDR1 is LNHDA and CDR2 is SQIVND in the germline V gene (reference sequence). This CDR3 has 17 residues. The V segment lost 5 bases and the J segment 5 bases; nucleotides outside the gene matches: 13. The CDR3: CASSFNNRDRGLYGYTF. DNA of the CDR3: TGTGCCAGTAGTTTCAATAACCGGGACAGGGGGTTATATGGCTACACCTTC.

Many counts were recorded for this clonotype. The CDR3 DNA reads as TGTGCCAGCAGTTTAGCGGTTCGGGGGGGTCTCAAAAACATTCAGTACTTC. It translates to CASSLAVRGGLKNIQYF. This chain links TRBV28 with TRBJ2-4, with 8 bases that match TRBD2. Trimming removed 2 bases from V and 3 bases from J; junction bases left unmatched: 9. Germline V gene sequence: CDR1 MDHEN, CDR2 SYDVKM. This CDR3 spans 17 amino acids.

The V gene is TRBV5-5, the J gene TRBJ2-2, with 10 positions matching TRBD2. The V segment lost 3 bases and the J segment 0 bases; nucleotides outside the gene matches: 2. Germline values: CDR1 SGHKS, CDR2 YYEKEE (reference sequence). The CDR3 extends over 16 amino acids. The CDR3 sequence is CASSYTSGTNTGELFF. CDR3 bases: TGTGCCAGCAGCTACACTAGCGGGACGAACACCGGGGAGCTGTTTTTT.

Remarks on this clonotype: Its ends do not fully match the called genes, so a read error is possible. The CDR3 spells CASREQGDTEALF. CDR3 coding DNA: TGTGCCAGCAGGGAACAGGGGGACACTGAAGCTCTCTTT. The rearrangement joins TRBV2 to TRBJ1-1, with 8 bases matching TRBD1. The length of the CDR3 is 13 residues. Germline V gene sequence: CDR1 SNHLY, CDR2 FYNNEI.

The chain is built from TRBV20-1 and TRBJ2-5, with a possible D match to TRBD2 (5 bases). CDR1 is DFQATT and CDR2 is SNEGSKA in the germline V gene (reference sequence). V lost 0 bases and J lost 2, with 13 bases in between. This CDR3 spans 15 amino acids. This CDR3 is CSARDPVGAQETQYF. The CDR3, as DNA: TGCAGTGCTAGAGATCCAGTGGGAGCACAAGAGACCCAGTACTTC.

This chain joins TRBV19 and TRBJ2-7; a possible D gene is TRBD1 (6 bases). Germline CDR1 LNHDA, CDR2 SQIVND (reference sequence). The CDR3 runs 16 residues. V was shortened by 6 bases and J by 0 bases, with 18 bases between the two germline ends. The CDR3 spells CASSDRFRTVSYEQYF. The CDR3 DNA reads as TGTGCCAGTAGCGATCGTTTCCGGACAGTCTCCTACGAGCAGTACTTC.

The chain employs TRBV25-1 and TRBJ1-5, with 11 bases matching TRBD1. Germline values: CDR1 MGHDK, CDR2 SYGVNS. The CDR3 has 16 amino acids. V shed 1 base, J shed 3 bases, and the junction held 2 bases outside the gene matches. CDR3 loop: CASSESDRGLNQPQHF. CDR3 in DNA: TGTGCCAGCAGTGAATCGGACAGGGGGCTCAATCAGCCCCAGCATTTT.

This clonotype was seen a few times. The chain has TRBV7-2 and TRBJ1-2, with D possibly being TRBD1 (6 bases). Germline V gene sequence: CDR1 SGHTA, CDR2 FQGNSA. This CDR3 comprises 14 residues. Deletions cut 0 bases from V and 4 bases from J, with 9 bases between. The CDR3 sequence is CASSLAQGSYGYTF. CDR3 bases: TGTGCCAGCAGCTTAGCCCAGGGGAGCTATGGCTACACCTTC.

This clonotype has at least ten counts. The chain has TRBV7-8 and TRBJ2-3; TRBD1 matches at 7 bases. Germline assignment: CDR1 SGHVS and CDR2 FQNEAQ. The CDR3 contains 15 residues. Germline trimming cut 5 bases from V and 4 bases from J; bases unmatched to any gene: 9. The DNA for the CDR3 is TGTGCCAGCAGCACCCGACAGGGTCCAGCAGATACGCAGTATTTT. This gives the protein CASSTRQGPADTQYF. Drawing the rest from reference TRBV7-8 and TRBJ2-3, the complete variable domain is GAGVSQSPRYKVAKRGQDVALRCDPISGHVSLFWYQQALGQGPEFLTYFQNEAQLDKSGLPSDRFFAERPEGSVSTLKIQRTQQEDSAVYLCASSTRQGPADTQYFGPGTRLTVL.

In its sample, this clonotype was seen many times. The chain uses TRBV2 and TRBJ1-2; D is undetermined. Germline V gives CDR1 SNHLY, CDR2 FYNNEI. Trimming took 1 base from V and 4 from J, leaving 7 bases between them. The CDR3 runs to 13 residues. CDR3 sequence: CASSEGSSYGYTF. As DNA, the CDR3 is TGTGCCAGCAGTGAAGGCAGCAGCTATGGCTACACCTTC. The whole variable domain, remainder taken from reference TRBV2 and TRBJ1-2, is EPEVTQTPSHQVTQMGQEVILRCVPISNHLYFYWYRQILGQKVEFLVSFYNNEISEKSEIFDDQFSVERPDGSNFTLKIRSTKLEDSAMYFCASSEGSSYGYTFGSGTRLTVV.

This clonotype was counted at least ten times. V and J are TRBV6-1 and TRBJ2-3; no firm D call. The V gene lost 7 bases and the J gene lost 0 bases, with 11 bases spanning the gap. This CDR3 has 14 amino acids. The germline CDR1 and CDR2 sequences are MNHNS and SASEGT. The CDR3 DNA reads TGTGCCAGCACGAGCCAGCTTAGCACAGATACGCAGTATTTT. This sequence encodes CASTSQLSTDTQYF.

This clonotype occurred many times. J is TRBJ1-5 and V is TRBV6-1; no clear D gene. The CDR3 has 15 amino acids. CDR1 is MNHNS, CDR2 SASEGT, per germline. V was pared by 5 bases and J by 5 bases, with 16 bases between. The CDR3 here is CASSPLGVRDQPQHF. The CDR3 nucleotides read TGTGCCAGCAGTCCCCTGGGCGTACGCGATCAGCCCCAGCATTTT.